Sequencing of this T cell receptor (beta chain) was carried out in a study of cytomegalovirus exposure and HLA in healthy donors. Whole-study results and caveats: Earlier analysis yielded a pattern in which most TCR beta V segments were productive about 90% or about 30% of the time. An Asian-associated ancestry cluster reportedly showed fewer N-insertions than the approximately 600-donor mean in a later analysis.

The PCR contained 60 Vbeta and 13 Jbeta primers. TCRdb's table, derived via immunoSEQ multiplex PCR, lists solely in-frame clones and lacks some. The sample has 150,000 to 200,000 clones; around 82% are singletons. The CDR3 runs 15 residues. Between the trimmed V and J ends, which lost 5 bases and 2 bases, there was a span of 17 bases. Germline V CDR1 and CDR2: SGHRS, YFSETQ. As concerns this clone: What it binds is unknown.

Sequenced sample: PBMCs. The rearrangement links TRBV5-1 to TRBJ2-7, with D perhaps TRBD1 (6 bases). The sequence came from a man aged 55 to 70 in good health and CMV-seronegative. CDR3 in DNA: TGCGCCAGCAGTGAACTACAGGGAGCAACCTACGAGCAGTACTTC. It translates to CASSELQGATYEQYF.